This T cell receptor (beta chain) emerged from a study of cytomegalovirus exposure and HLA in healthy donors. PCR used 60 Vbeta primers and 13 Jbeta primers. Profiling relied on immunoSEQ multiplex PCR, and the TCRdb table lists in-frame clones only, not all of them. The sample includes around 210,000 clones, 85% seen only once; the top ten take approximately 0.24%. There are a few counts of this clone. Germline CDR1 is SNHLY and CDR2 is FYNNEI. V was shortened by 4 bases and J by 4 bases, with 16 bases between the two germline ends. This CDR3 contains 15 residues. The donors comprised healthy bone marrow donors.

The chain links TRBV2 to TRBJ1-2, with D tentatively TRBD1 (5 bases). The source of this sequence is a girl aged 2 to 10 in good health and CMV-seronegative. The sequenced material came from PBMCs. CDR3: CASSGGGQGSYGYTF. In nucleotides, the CDR3 is TGTGCCAGCAGTGGGGGAGGGCAGGGAAGCTATGGCTACACCTTC.